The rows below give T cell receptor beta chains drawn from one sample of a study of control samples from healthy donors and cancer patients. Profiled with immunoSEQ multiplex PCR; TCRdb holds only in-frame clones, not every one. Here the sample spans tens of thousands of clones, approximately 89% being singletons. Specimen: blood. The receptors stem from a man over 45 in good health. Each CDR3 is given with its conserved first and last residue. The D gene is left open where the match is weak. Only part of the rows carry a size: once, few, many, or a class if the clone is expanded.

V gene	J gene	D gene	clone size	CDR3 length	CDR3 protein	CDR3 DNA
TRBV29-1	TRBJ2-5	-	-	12	CSALPGGETQYF	TGCAGCGCCCTCCCAGGGGGGGAGACCCAGTACTTC
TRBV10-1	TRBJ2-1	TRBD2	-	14	CASSLAGDLNEQFF	TGCGCCAGCAGTCTAGCGGGGGACCTTAATGAGCAGTTCTTC
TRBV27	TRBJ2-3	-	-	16	CASRIAGWVSTDTQYF	TGTGCCAGCAGAATAGCAGGGTGGGTTAGCACAGATACGCAGTATTTT
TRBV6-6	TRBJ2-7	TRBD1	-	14	CASSYPTGTYEQYF	TGTGCCAGCAGTTACCCGACAGGGACCTACGAGCAGTACTTC
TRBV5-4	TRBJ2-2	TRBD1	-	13	CASMGQHTGELFF	TGTGCCAGCATGGGACAGCACACCGGGGAGCTGTTTTTT
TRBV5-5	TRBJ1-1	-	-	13	CASSLTRDTEAFF	TGTGCCAGCAGCCTTACGAGGGACACTGAAGCTTTCTTT
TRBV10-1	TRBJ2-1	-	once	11	CASSESDEQFF	TGCGCCAGCAGTGAATCGGATGAGCAGTTCTTC
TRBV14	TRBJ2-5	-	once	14	CASSLSGQPETQYF	TGTGCCAGCAGCCTATCCGGACAGCCTGAGACCCAGTACTTC
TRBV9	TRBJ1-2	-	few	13	CASSVDRSYGYTF	TGTGCCAGCAGCGTTGACCGGTCCTATGGCTACACCTTC
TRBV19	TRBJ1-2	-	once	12	CASSTEIYGYTF	TGTGCCAGTAGTACAGAGATCTATGGCTACACCTTC
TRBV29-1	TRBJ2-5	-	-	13	CSVEGASDETQYF	TGCAGCGTTGAGGGGGCTAGCGATGAGACCCAGTACTTC
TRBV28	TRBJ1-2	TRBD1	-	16	CASHRAGQGLSYGYTF	TGTGCCAGCCACAGGGCGGGACAGGGTTTGAGCTATGGCTACACCTTC
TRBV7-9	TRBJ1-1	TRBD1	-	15	CASSLQGAMYTEAFF	TGTGCCAGCAGCCTTCAGGGGGCAATGTACACTGAAGCTTTCTTT
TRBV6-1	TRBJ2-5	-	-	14	CASSEGPGQETQYF	TGTGCCAGCAGTGAAGGGCCAGGGCAAGAGACCCAGTACTTC
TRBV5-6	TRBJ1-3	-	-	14	CASSRLGPGNTIYF	TGTGCCAGCAGTCGCCTCGGGCCTGGAAACACCATATATTTT
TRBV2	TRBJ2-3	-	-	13	CASTRDPRDTQYF	TGTGCCAGCACTAGGGACCCTAGAGATACGCAGTATTTT
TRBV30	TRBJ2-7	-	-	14	CAWSPGTATYEQYF	TGTGCCTGGAGTCCTGGGACGGCGACCTACGAGCAGTACTTC
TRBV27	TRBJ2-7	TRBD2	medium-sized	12	CASSYSGGEQYF	TGTGCCAGCAGTTACTCGGGGGGCGAGCAGTACTTC
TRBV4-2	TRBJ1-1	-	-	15	CASSPTAPWGTEAFF	TGTGCCAGCAGCCCTACAGCCCCCTGGGGGACTGAAGCTTTCTTT
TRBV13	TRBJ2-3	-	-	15	CASSLEGLSTDTQYF	TGTGCCAGCAGCTTAGAGGGACTCAGCACAGATACGCAGTATTTT
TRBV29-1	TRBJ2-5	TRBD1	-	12	CSGKGAGETQYF	TGCAGCGGGAAGGGGGCTGGGGAGACCCAGTACTTC
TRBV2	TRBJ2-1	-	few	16	CASRTEGLVGGNEQFF	TGTGCCAGCAGGACAGAGGGGTTAGTAGGGGGCAATGAGCAGTTCTTC
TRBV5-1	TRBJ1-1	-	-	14	CASSLLRLDTEAFF	TGCGCCAGCAGCCTCCTCCGGCTGGACACTGAAGCTTTCTTT
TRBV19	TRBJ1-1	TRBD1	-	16	CASSRDRDRGSTEAFF	TGTGCCAGTAGTAGAGACCGGGACAGGGGAAGCACTGAAGCTTTCTTT
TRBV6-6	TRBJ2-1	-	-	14	CASSSPDSPNEQFF	TGTGCCAGCAGCTCCCCGGATAGCCCCAATGAGCAGTTCTTC
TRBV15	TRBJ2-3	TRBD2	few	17	CATSRDVSGGISDTQYF	TGTGCCACCAGCAGAGATGTTAGCGGGGGAATCTCAGATACGCAGTATTTT
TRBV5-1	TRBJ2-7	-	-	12	CASSPEPYEQYF	TGCGCCAGCAGCCCCGAACCCTACGAGCAGTACTTC
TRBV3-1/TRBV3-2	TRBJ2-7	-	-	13	CASSQGHPYEQYF	TGTGCCAGCAGCCAAGGACACCCCTACGAGCAGTACTTC
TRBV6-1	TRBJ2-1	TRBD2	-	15	CASSEFSGGFNEQFF	TGTGCCAGCAGTGAATTCAGCGGGGGGTTCAATGAGCAGTTCTTC
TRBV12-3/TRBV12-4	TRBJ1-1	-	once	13	CASSLRERTEAFF	TGTGCCAGCAGTTTAAGGGAGCGCACTGAAGCTTTCTTT
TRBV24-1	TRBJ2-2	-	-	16	CATSESGLRDTGELFF	TGTGCCACCAGTGAATCAGGGTTAAGGGACACCGGGGAGCTGTTTTTT
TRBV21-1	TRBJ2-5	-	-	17	CASSARSRGLGAETQYF	TGTGCCAGCAGCGCTCGTTCCAGGGGGCTGGGCGCGGAGACCCAGTACTTC
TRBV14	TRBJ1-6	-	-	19	CASSPGDGKEFSYNSPLHF	TGTGCCAGCAGCCCGGGGGACGGGAAAGAGTTCTCCTATAATTCACCCCTCCACTTT
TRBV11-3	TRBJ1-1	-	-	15	CASSLGSAMNTEAFF	TGTGCCAGCAGCTTAGGGTCAGCCATGAACACTGAAGCTTTCTTT
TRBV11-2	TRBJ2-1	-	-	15	CASSLMRRRLNEQFF	TGTGCCAGCAGCTTAATGAGGCGCCGTCTCAATGAGCAGTTCTTC
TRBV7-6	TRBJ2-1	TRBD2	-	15	CASSKTSGVGNEQFF	TGTGCCAGCAGTAAGACTAGCGGGGTTGGGAATGAGCAGTTCTTC
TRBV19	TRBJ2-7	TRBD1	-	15	CASSTRTGGSYEQYF	TGTGCCAGTAGTACCCGAACAGGGGGTTCCTACGAGCAGTACTTC
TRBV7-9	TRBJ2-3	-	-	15	CASSPPGAGGDTQYF	TGTGCCAGCAGCCCGCCGGGGGCGGGTGGGGATACGCAGTATTTT
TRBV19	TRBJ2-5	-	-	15	CASSIWDKGGETQYF	TGTGCCAGTAGTATATGGGACAAAGGGGGGGAGACCCAGTACTTC
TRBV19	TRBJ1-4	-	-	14	CASTSGRENEKLFF	-
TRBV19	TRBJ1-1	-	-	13	CASRQGGKTEAFF	TGTGCCAGTAGGCAGGGAGGAAAGACTGAAGCTTTCTTT